This TCR beta chain was recorded in a study of PD-1 blockade in classical Hodgkin lymphoma (dated by TCRdb to about 2020). Regarding the study in general: Nivolumab dosing was 3 mg/kg intravenously every 2 weeks, continuing until either disease progression or unacceptable toxicity. To define a peripheral blood immune signature of response to PD-1 blockade in classical Hodgkin lymphoma, the study combined TCR beta sequencing with CyTOF.

Points on this clone: Its binding antigen is unknown. No much larger clonotype is one base removed from it; base qualities were not supplied.

Read against the paper, the sample's time point label means: cycle 2 day 1 (C2D1) of nivolumab. Every trial patient had relapsed following autologous stem cell transplantation, and prior brentuximab vedotin exposure was what differed among cohorts A, B and C. The trial cohort was composed of about 53 patients with relapsed/refractory classical Hodgkin lymphoma, for whom complete response, partial response or progressive disease was recorded as best overall response. In the multi-cohort phase II CheckMate 205 trial, trial patients received single-agent nivolumab. An independent review committee assessed best overall response by applying the 2007 International Working Group response criteria. Trial PBMCs were obtained immediately prior to nivolumab initiation (C1D1) and on therapy at cycle 2 day 1 and cycle 4 day 1. After peripheral blood was drawn into 8 mL Vacutainer Cell Preparation Tubes, PBMCs were isolated by centrifugation and then cryopreserved.

The CDR3 starts with the cysteine, ends with the phenylalanine, and has 15 residues. Only the CDR3 DNA is retained, 45 bases long and in frame from the first base. V is shortened by 0 bases, J by 7 bases, and the region joining them spans 11 bases. CDR1 and CDR2, looked up from the germline V gene, are SGHRS and YFSETQ. Overall results and qualifications from the work: Among trial patients, those achieving complete response had baseline diversity similar to that of newly diagnosed patients, while diversity was significantly lower in partial responders and progressors. Baseline TCR diversity was reported to be lower in newly diagnosed patients than in healthy donors and to be lower still in relapsed/refractory patients. CD4+ but not CD8+ TCR diversity rose significantly by C4D1 (p=0.0027 vs p=0.16), most apparent in complete responders (p=0.02). Patients starting nivolumab less than 1 year after ASCT had lower diversity and were excluded from later analyses to avoid confounding by immune reconstitution. Only a single clinical trial cohort was studied, and what caused the repertoire differences, possibly disease activity or prior therapy, remained undefined.

Genomic DNA was extracted with the Qiagen DNeasy kit from unsorted PBMCs and from negatively selected CD4+ and CD8+ fractions. TCR beta CDR3 regions were subjected to amplification by immunoSEQ multiplex PCR with primers that anneal to V and J segments. Amplification bias was minimized using a synthetic immune receptor repertoire, and residual bias was removed computationally after sequencing. The study's processing was this. Repertoire diversity was quantified as the Shannon entropy index using custom Python scripts. Unsorted, CD4+ and CD8+ repertoires were examined separately, except in combined analyses, for which CD4+ and CD8+ sequences were merged in silico. A clone counted as expanded when the clone's frequency after treatment rose at least 2-fold relative to C1D1, and clones undetected at baseline were given a pseudocount of 0.5. Clones with 0 or 1 copy at C1D1 were classified as singleton clones, and clones with 2 or more copies were classified as non-singleton clones. By matching protein sequences in sorted samples from the same patient, clones expanded in unsorted samples were annotated as CD4+, CD8+ or unknown. Wilcoxon tests on paired samples were used to test changes in diversity from C1D1 to C4D1. What TCRdb holds here is the immuneACCESS table cut down to in-frame rearrangements. Part of the clones is not present; checked against another copy, under half of the missing clones reflect an unresolved V gene, and the others are unexplained. V and J calls and clone size are given by that table; D and trimming were obtained from the DNA. The sample contains roughly 25,000 clones, roughly 65% of them found a single time. The ten largest clones represent about 12% of the sample.

Sequenced here: peripheral blood mononuclear cells (PBMCs), sampled before the second cycle of nivolumab. The sequence came from a human donor with classical Hodgkin lymphoma. The chain is made from TRBV5-1 and TRBJ1-6, with the identity of the D gene unclear. Read as DNA, the sequence is TGCGCCAGCAGCTTGGATCTATCGGGAAATTCACCCCTCCACTTT. It translates to CASSLDLSGNSPLHF. The reference TRBV5-1 and TRBJ1-6 proteins fill in what lies around the CDR3, so the full variable domain reads KAGVTQTPRYLIKTRGQQVTLSCSPISGHRSVSWYQQTPGQGLQFLFEYFSETQRNKGNFPGRFSGRQFSNSRSEMNVSTLELGDSALYLCASSLDLSGNSPLHFGNGTRLTVT.